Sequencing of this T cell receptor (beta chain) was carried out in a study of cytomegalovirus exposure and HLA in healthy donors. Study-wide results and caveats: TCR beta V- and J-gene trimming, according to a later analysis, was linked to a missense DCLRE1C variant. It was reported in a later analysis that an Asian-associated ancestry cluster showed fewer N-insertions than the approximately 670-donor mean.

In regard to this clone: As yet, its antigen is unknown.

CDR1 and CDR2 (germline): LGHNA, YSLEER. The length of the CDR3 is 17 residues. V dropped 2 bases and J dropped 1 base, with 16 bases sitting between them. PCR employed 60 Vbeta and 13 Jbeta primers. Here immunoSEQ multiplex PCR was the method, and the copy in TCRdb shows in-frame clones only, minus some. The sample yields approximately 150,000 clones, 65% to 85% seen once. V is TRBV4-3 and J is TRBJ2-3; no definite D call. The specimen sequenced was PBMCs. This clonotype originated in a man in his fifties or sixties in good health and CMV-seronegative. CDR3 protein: CASSQRTPEWGTDTQYF. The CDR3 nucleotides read TGCGCCAGCAGCCAACGAACCCCGGAGTGGGGCACAGATACGCAGTATTTT.